This is a list of T cell receptor beta chains from one sample in a study of neoadjuvant anti-PD-1 for oral cavity cancer. The repertoire was sequenced with immunoSEQ multiplex PCR; TCRdb's copy has only in-frame clones and lacks some. Among more than 30,000 clones, 35% to 40% were seen once, and the ten largest hold 15% to 20%. Specimen: tumor tissue, collected after nivolumab (anti-PD-1) treatment. These receptors were collected from a person aged 35-79 years with oral cavity squamous cell carcinoma. CDR3s include the opening cysteine and the closing phenylalanine or tryptophan. The D gene is left open where the match is weak. For some rows the clone size is stated as once, few or many, or as a class when expanded; others skip it.

clone_size	v_call	j_call	d_call	cdr3_nt	cdr3_aa
-	TRBV6-5	TRBJ2-7	-	TGTGCCAGCAGTTACGGATTTACGTCAATCTACGAGCAGTACTTC	CASSYGFTSIYEQYF
medium-sized	TRBV30	TRBJ1-5	TRBD1	TGTGCCTGGACCCCGGACAGGATCGGGCAGCCCCAGCATTTT	CAWTPDRIGQPQHF
-	TRBV6-4	TRBJ2-5	-	TGTGCCAGCAACGTATCCCAAGAGACCCAGTACTTC	CASNVSQETQYF
-	TRBV27	TRBJ1-4	-	TGTGCCAGCAGTGGGCAGGGGACCGTTAATGAAAAACTGTTTTTT	CASSGQGTVNEKLFF
-	TRBV7-9	TRBJ2-2	TRBD2	TGTGCCAGCAGTCGGGGGGACTGGAACACCGGGGAGCTGTTTTTT	CASSRGDWNTGELFF
-	TRBV6-6	TRBJ2-2	TRBD2	TGTGCCAGCAGTTGGGGAGGGGAAGGAAACACCGGGGAGCTGTTTTTT	CASSWGGEGNTGELFF
-	TRBV4-2	TRBJ2-4	TRBD1	TGTGCCAGCAGCCAAGACCGACAGGGGGCAGGGGACATTCAGTACTTC	CASSQDRQGAGDIQYF
few	TRBV18	TRBJ2-7	-	TGTGCCAGCTCACCTTCTACACCGTCTTCGGGAGAGCAGTACTTC	CASSPSTPSSGEQYF
-	TRBV10-3	TRBJ2-2	-	TGTGCCATCAGTGAGTCCGGGACACGAACTGGCACCGGGGAGCTGTTTTTT	CAISESGTRTGTGELFF
-	TRBV9	TRBJ2-1	-	TGTGCCAGCAGCGTAGCGTGGGGGGAGGTGAACAATGAGCAGTTCTTC	CASSVAWGEVNNEQFF
-	TRBV6-5	TRBJ2-3	-	TGTGCCAGCAGGCGTTCAGGGGCTACGCAGTATTTT	CASRRSGATQYF
many	TRBV11-2	TRBJ1-3	TRBD1	TGTGCCAGCAGCCGGGACAGGGAGCACACCATATATTTT	CASSRDREHTIYF
many	TRBV7-8	TRBJ2-1	TRBD2	TGTGCCAGCAGCAAAACTAGCGGTGAGCAGTTCTTC	CASSKTSGEQFF
-	TRBV2	TRBJ1-2	-	TGTGCCAGCAGGCTAGTCGGGGTTGGCGGCTACACCTTC	CASRLVGVGGYTF
few	TRBV20-1	TRBJ2-7	-	TGCAGTGCTAGAGACGTTGAGCAGTACTTC	CSARDVEQYF
-	TRBV5-6	TRBJ1-1	TRBD1	TGTGCCAGCAGCAACAGGGGTGGCACTGAAGCTTTCTTT	CASSNRGGTEAFF
few	TRBV5-8	TRBJ2-5	TRBD1	TGTGCCAGCAGCCCCGGACAGGGGGATCGAGAGACCCAGTACTTC	CASSPGQGDRETQYF
-	TRBV4-1	TRBJ1-5	-	TGCGCCAGCAGCCACGAGGGACACTTCGGTCAGCCCCAGCATTTT	CASSHEGHFGQPQHF
-	TRBV6-1	TRBJ2-3	TRBD2	TGTGCCAGCAGTGAACTAGCGGGAGGGCCAGATACGCAGTATTTT	CASSELAGGPDTQYF
-	TRBV5-6	TRBJ2-6	-	TGTGCCAGCAGCTTTGGCGCCTACTCTGGGGCCAACGTCCTGACTTTC	CASSFGAYSGANVLTF
-	TRBV18	TRBJ2-7	TRBD1	TGTGCCAGCTCAATCCGACAGGGCTACGAGCAGTACTTC	CASSIRQGYEQYF
-	TRBV5-4	TRBJ1-4	-	TGTGCCAGCGGCACGACAGAAAAACTGTTTTTT	CASGTTEKLFF
few	TRBV4-1	TRBJ1-3	-	TGCGCCAGCAGGTCTACAGGAAACACCATATATTTT	CASRSTGNTIYF
-	TRBV6-5	TRBJ1-3	-	TGTGCCAGCAGTTACTCTTCCTCGAGCTCTGGAAACACCATATATTTT	CASSYSSSSSGNTIYF
-	TRBV5-4	TRBJ1-6	TRBD1	TGTGCCAGCAGCTTGGCCGGGACAGGGCCCAATTCACCCCTCCACTTT	CASSLAGTGPNSPLHF
-	TRBV6-5	TRBJ1-2	-	TGTGCCAGCAGTTACAGTGGCGCGAGTGATGGCTACACCTTC	CASSYSGASDGYTF
-	TRBV30	TRBJ2-3	TRBD2	TGTGCCTGGAGGGTACCGCGACTAGCGGGAGGGCCAACAGATACGCAGTATTTT	CAWRVPRLAGGPTDTQYF
few	TRBV15	TRBJ2-7	-	TGTGCCACCAGCAACCTGGACAGCTACGAGCAGTACTTC	CATSNLDSYEQYF
-	TRBV5-1	TRBJ2-5	-	TGCGCCAGCAGCTTGGGTGGGGAAGAGACCCAGTACTTC	CASSLGGEETQYF
-	TRBV19	TRBJ2-7	-	TGTGCCAGTAGTCCGACCGGGGCCTACGAGCAGTACTTC	CASSPTGAYEQYF
-	TRBV6-6	TRBJ2-5	-	TGTGCCAGCAGTTACCCTGGGGGGCGGGGAGAGACCCAGTACTTC	CASSYPGGRGETQYF
-	TRBV28	TRBJ2-1	TRBD2	TGTGCCAGCACCGGAGCGGGGCCTATTTACAATGAGCAGTTCTTC	CASTGAGPIYNEQFF
many	TRBV5-1	TRBJ1-1	-	TGCGCCAGCAGCCTCACCCAGGGGTACGGCACTGAAGCTTTCTTT	CASSLTQGYGTEAFF
-	TRBV27	TRBJ2-7	-	TGTGCCAGCAGTTCCCCCTACGAGCAGTACTTC	CASSSPYEQYF
few	TRBV7-9	TRBJ1-4	-	TGTGCCAGCAGCTTAGTCGGCAGCAATGAAAAACTGTTTTTT	CASSLVGSNEKLFF
-	TRBV28	TRBJ2-2	-	TGTGCCAGCAGTTTATCGGGTCGAGGAAGGGGTAACACCGGGGAGCTGTTTTTT	CASSLSGRGRGNTGELFF
-	TRBV11-2	TRBJ1-5	-	TGTGCCAGCAGCTTAGGTTGGAATAGCAATCAGCCCCAGCATTTT	CASSLGWNSNQPQHF
-	TRBV4-2	TRBJ2-7	TRBD1	TGTGCCAGCAGCGTCCGGGACAGGGGGGGCGAGCAGTACTTC	CASSVRDRGGEQYF
-	TRBV28	TRBJ1-5	-	TGTGCCAGCAGTCTCTCAACGGGCGGGAGCAATCAGCCCCAGCATTTT	CASSLSTGGSNQPQHF
few	TRBV27	TRBJ2-1	TRBD2	TGTGCCAGCAGTCCCGAGACCGGGACTAGCGTACATGAGCAGTTCTTC	CASSPETGTSVHEQFF
-	TRBV18	TRBJ1-2	TRBD1	TGTGCCAGCTCACCAGAGGGGACAGTTCATGGCTACACCTTC	CASSPEGTVHGYTF
-	TRBV5-4	TRBJ1-2	-	TGTGCCAGCAGCTTTGGATCTCTCTATGGCTACACCTTC	CASSFGSLYGYTF
few	TRBV5-1	TRBJ2-7	-	TGCGCCAGCAGCTTGGGGTCTCACGAGCAGTACTTC	CASSLGSHEQYF
-	TRBV7-8	TRBJ2-1	TRBD2	TGTGCCAGCAGCGCCCGCATAGGTAGCGGGAGTGCTAATGAGCAGTTCTTC	CASSARIGSGSANEQFF
few	TRBV30	TRBJ2-3	-	TGTGCCTGGTCAACAGGGACAGATACGCAGTATTTT	CAWSTGTDTQYF
few	TRBV5-5	TRBJ1-6	-	TGTGCCAGCAGCTCGGACGGCTTCTATAATTCACCCCTCCACTTT	CASSSDGFYNSPLHF